This T cell receptor beta chain emerged from a study of vaccination effects on CD4 cells after COVID-19. Concerning this clone itself: What it binds is unknown.

V was clipped by 2 bases and J by 4 bases; unmatched bases: 4. Germline lookup yields CDR1 SGHVS and CDR2 FQNEAQ. The CDR3 totals 15 residues. After around ten days in culture, the CD4+ T cells were isolated. This person's SARS-CoV-2 infection, confirmed by PCR, occurred between March and December 2020. Half-medium changes using IL-2 medium occurred on days 3 and 7. Data came from immunoSEQ multiplex PCR; TCRdb stores just in-frame clones and leaves some out. Of about 64,000 clones in the sample, under 85% were seen once. The chain employs TRBV7-8 and TRBJ1-2, with 10 bases identical to TRBD1. The material sequenced was CD4+ T cells from PBMCs cultured without peptide, taken before COVID-19 vaccination. This TCR was recovered from a human donor who had a prior SARS-CoV-2 infection. CDR3 DNA sequence: TGTGCCAGCAGCTTATACGGACAGGGGGGCTATGGCTACACCTTC. Protein: CASSLYGQGGYGYTF.